This entry lists 24 T cell receptor beta chains sequenced from one sample in a study of identical twins. TCRdb itself ran the 5' RACE reads through MiXCR, one entry per CDR3 protein. The table shows some 790,000 distinct CDR3 sequences, with 15% to 20% occurring only once. The data were also submitted as part of a second study, on T cells expressing NK-cell markers.

Sequenced sample: PBMCs. The receptor source for this set is a woman between 18 and 29 years old in good health.

The CDR3 protein is CASSKFLDSPLHF. The CDR3 nucleotides are TGTGCCAGCAGCAAATTTTTGGATTCACCCCTCCACTTT. The chain couples TRBV25-1 to TRBJ1-6; D unclear. V lost 6 bases and J lost 8, with 11 bases in between. This CDR3 is 13 amino acids long. Germline V gene sequence: CDR1 MGHDK, CDR2 SYGVNS.

The chain recombines TRBV20-1 with TRBJ2-5, with 8 nucleotides matching TRBD1. After removal of 1 base from V and 5 bases from J, the junction contained 15 bases not matched to a gene. The CDR3 consists of 17 residues. Germline CDR1 is DFQATT and CDR2 is SNEGSKA (reference sequence). The CDR3 spells CSARGRGLPESFETQYF. In DNA, the CDR3 is TGCAGTGCTAGAGGCAGGGGGCTCCCCGAGTCATTTGAGACCCAGTACTTC.

The chain combines TRBV3-1 with TRBJ2-6; D remains ambiguous. CDR3 length: 16 residues. V lost 2 bases, J lost 3 bases, and 11 bases lay in between. Germline V lookup: CDR1 LGHDT, CDR2 YNNKEL (reference sequence). CDR3 residues: CASSQSPTVGANVLTF. The CDR3 nucleotides read TGTGCCAGCAGCCAATCCCCCACGGTTGGGGCCAACGTCCTGACTTTC.

This clonotype was counted only a few times. The gene calls are TRBV5-8 and TRBJ2-1; D uncertain. Germline CDR1 SGHTS, CDR2 YDEGEE. The V and J ends lost 0 bases and 4 bases respectively, with 14 bases between them. The CDR3 loop spans 16 amino acids. CDR3 DNA sequence: TGTGCCAGCAGCTTGGCCCCAATGGTTTTGTACAATGAGCAGTTCTTC. Protein sequence: CASSLAPMVLYNEQFF.

In its sample, this clonotype was seen a few times. J is TRBJ2-1 and V is TRBV5-1, with D tentatively TRBD1 or TRBD2 (5 bases each). Between the trimmed V and J ends, which lost 0 bases and 8 bases, there was a span of 12 bases. Germline CDR1 and CDR2: SGHRS and YFSETQ. There are 14 residues in the CDR3. Written as DNA, the CDR3 is TGCGCCAGCAGCTTGGGTGGGACCATCGATGAGCAGTTCTTC. It is translated as CASSLGGTIDEQFF. Variable domain in full (rest from reference TRBV5-1 and TRBJ2-1): KAGVTQTPRYLIKTRGQQVTLSCSPISGHRSVSWYQQTPGQGLQFLFEYFSETQRNKGNFPGRFSGRQFSNSRSEMNVSTLELGDSALYLCASSLGGTIDEQFFGPGTRLTVL.

This chain joins TRBV7-9 and TRBJ1-1; 8 bases align to TRBD1. Trimming removed 3 bases from V and 4 bases from J; junction bases left unmatched: 10. The CDR3 sequence is 16 residues long. Looked up from germline, CDR1 is SEHNR and CDR2 is FQNEAQ (reference sequence). CDR3 residues: CASSFSGQGKGTEAFF. As DNA, the CDR3 is TGTGCCAGCAGCTTCTCCGGACAGGGTAAAGGCACTGAAGCTTTCTTT.

There are a few counts of this clonotype. The chain is built from TRBV6-2 or TRBV6-3 and TRBJ2-2, with D uncertain. V lost 0 bases and J lost 1, with 9 bases in between. This CDR3 is 16 amino acids long. Germline CDR1 MNHEY, CDR2 SVGEGT. The CDR3 bases are TGTGCCAGCAGTTACTCGCTGACCGGGAACACCGGGGAGCTGTTTTTT. Translated: CASSYSLTGNTGELFF.

This rearrangement joins TRBV6-5 to TRBJ2-2; tentative D call: TRBD2 (6 bases). V dropped 0 bases and J dropped 6 bases, with 20 bases sitting between them. This CDR3 is built from 18 residues. Germline-derived CDR1 and CDR2 are MNHEY and SVGAGI. This CDR3 reads CASSYSLGGPRRAGELFF. In nucleotides, the CDR3 is TGTGCCAGCAGTTACTCGTTGGGAGGTCCGCGGAGGGCCGGGGAGCTGTTTTTT.

The V and J genes are TRBV6-5 and TRBJ2-3; TRBD2 might be the D (5 bases). The CDR3 has 14 residues. Trimming shortened V by 2 bases and J by 6 bases, and 12 bases separated the two germline ends. Germline CDR1 and CDR2: MNHEY and SVGAGI. The CDR3 region has the DNA TGTGCCAGCAGTTACCACCCTGGCGGGGATACGCAGTATTTT. It yields the protein CASSYHPGGDTQYF.

This clonotype appeared a few times. The chain links TRBV10-3 to TRBJ1-1; the D gene is possibly TRBD1 (6 bases). V lost 6 bases, J lost 11 bases, and 13 bases lay in between. There are 11 residues in the CDR3. CDR1 is ENHRY and CDR2 is SYGVKD in the germline V gene. The CDR3 DNA follows: TGTGCCATCAGGGACAGTTTCAGTGCTTTCTTT. Protein product: CAIRDSFSAFF.

This chain joins TRBV6-5 and TRBJ1-4; D not certain. The CDR3 runs to 15 residues. Germline CDR1 and CDR2: MNHEY and SVGAGI. V was cut by 0 bases and J by 10 bases, with 15 bases left in between. This chain's CDR3 is CASSYSLKGGGKLFF. CDR3 in DNA: TGTGCCAGCAGTTACTCCTTGAAGGGTGGCGGAAAACTGTTTTTT.

This clonotype was counted only a few times. The chain joins TRBV9 to TRBJ2-7; D not resolved. The V end lost 4 bases, the J end lost 6 bases, and 11 bases lay between the germline ends. The CDR3 is 12 amino acids. The germline CDR1 and CDR2 sequences are SGDLS and YYNGEE. The CDR3 protein is CASSPSPSEQYF. The CDR3 DNA reads as TGTGCCAGCAGCCCCTCCCCCTCCGAGCAGTACTTC.

This clonotype was found a few times. The chain employs TRBV20-1 and TRBJ2-1, with 8 bases matching TRBD2. The CDR3 is 15 residues long. The V and J ends lost 1 base and 7 bases, in that order; junction bases with no gene match: 9. The germline V gene encodes CDR1 DFQATT and CDR2 SNEGSKA (reference sequence). CDR3 nucleotides: TGCAGTGCTAGAGGGGCGGGAGGCGGTTGGAATGAGCAGTTCTTC. Translated: CSARGAGGGWNEQFF.

The sample holds a few counts of this clonotype. CDR3 in amino acids: CASSLDWLNTGELFF. In DNA form, the CDR3 reads TGTGCCAGCAGCCTGGACTGGCTGAACACCGGGGAGCTGTTTTTT. V gene TRBV7-8 combines with J gene TRBJ2-2, with TRBD2 as a possible D gene (5 bases). The CDR3 extends over 15 amino acids. Trimming removed 5 bases at V and 1 base at J, with 11 bases between. The germline gives CDR1 SGHVS, CDR2 FQNEAQ.

The chain recombines TRBV20-1 with TRBJ2-5; a weak D match, TRBD2 (5 bases). The CDR3 length is 16 residues. With 3 bases removed from V and 1 base from J, the gap between germline ends came to 18 bases. Germline V lookup: CDR1 DFQATT, CDR2 SNEGSKA (reference sequence). CDR3 DNA: TGCAGTGCTAGCCCTGGGTACGGGATAGGCCAAGAGACCCAGTACTTC. Its translation is CSASPGYGIGQETQYF.

This chain joins TRBV5-5 and TRBJ2-5, with TRBD1 matching 8 bases. The CDR3 is 16 residues long. With 0 bases clipped from V and 7 bases from J, the junction kept 11 bases outside the gene matches. The germline CDR1 and CDR2 sequences are SGHKS and YYEKEE (reference sequence). CDR3 coding DNA: TGTGCCAGCAGCTTGGCCTCACCAGGGGGCCAGTCGACCCAGTACTTC. Translation gives CASSLASPGGQSTQYF.

This clonotype was counted a few times. This chain uses TRBV6-5 with TRBJ2-7, with D maybe TRBD2 (6 bases). Trimming took off 2 bases at V and 4 bases at J, with 12 bases between the two ends. The CDR3 contains 14 residues. Germline V gene sequence: CDR1 MNHEY, CDR2 SVGAGI. The CDR3 bases are TGTGCCAGCAGTTACGGAGGCGCGGGATACGAGCAGTACTTC. Its translation is CASSYGGAGYEQYF.

This clonotype was detected ten times or more. J is TRBJ2-3 and V is TRBV12-3 or TRBV12-4; TRBD2 might be the D (6 bases). The CDR3 consists of 15 residues. With 5 bases removed from V and 2 bases from J, the gap between germline ends came to 14 bases. CDR3 in amino acids: CASSPGRGITDTQYF. The CDR3 region has the DNA TGTGCCAGCAGTCCCGGGCGGGGCATCACAGATACGCAGTATTTT.

The CDR3 loop is CASSSIHETQYF. CDR3 bases: TGCGCCAGCAGCTCGATCCATGAGACCCAGTACTTC. The chain is built from TRBV5-1 and TRBJ2-5; D is undetermined. The CDR3 covers 12 residues. The germline V gene encodes CDR1 SGHRS and CDR2 YFSETQ. The V and J ends lost 3 bases and 5 bases respectively, with 8 bases between them.

The rearrangement uses TRBV5-1 and TRBJ2-2; D is unresolved. The ends were cut back, 0 bases at V and 5 bases at J, with 5 bases in the middle. Germline CDR1 SGHRS, CDR2 YFSETQ. The CDR3 totals 13 residues. CDR3 sequence reads: CASSLEWTGELFF. The CDR3 bases are TGCGCCAGCAGCTTGGAGTGGACCGGGGAGCTGTTTTTT.

The gene calls are TRBV12-3 or TRBV12-4 and TRBJ2-3; 10 bases agree with TRBD2. This CDR3 is 19 amino acids long. J gave up 4 bases and V 3 bases, and 16 bases lay outside the gene matches. CDR3 protein: CASSLQSGAGTSAADTQYF. The CDR3 nucleotides are TGTGCCAGCAGTTTGCAATCAGGGGCCGGGACTAGCGCGGCAGATACGCAGTATTTT.

Notes on this clonotype: The junction departs from the called germline gene at one end, perhaps through a read error. The rearrangement joins TRBV7-7 to TRBJ2-3; D gene uncertain. CDR3 length: 14 residues. Germline V gene lookup returns CDR1 SSHAT and CDR2 FNYEAQ (reference sequence). The CDR3 sequence is CASSTAPNGDTQYF. The CDR3 nucleotides read TGTGCTAGCAGTACGGCCCCGAATGGGGATACGCAGTATTTT.

This clonotype was observed a handful of times. The chain uses TRBV20-1 and TRBJ2-3; possibly TRBD2 for D (6 bases). Trimming removed 5 bases at V and 6 bases at J, with 15 bases between. Looked up from germline, CDR1 is DFQATT and CDR2 is SNEGSKA (reference sequence). CDR3 length: 13 amino acids. The CDR3 protein is CSAYPELADTQYF. The CDR3 DNA follows: TGCAGTGCTTACCCAGAACTAGCCGATACGCAGTATTTT.

The CDR3 here is CSATPDGQGVNSPLHF. CDR3 DNA: TGCAGTGCTACACCGGACGGACAGGGGGTGAATTCACCCCTCCACTTT. V gene TRBV20-1 combines with J gene TRBJ1-6; 10 nucleotides align to TRBD1. CDR3 length equals 16 residues. V shed 4 bases and J 7 bases; nucleotides not matched to a gene: 10. Per germline, CDR1 DFQATT and CDR2 SNEGSKA (reference sequence).